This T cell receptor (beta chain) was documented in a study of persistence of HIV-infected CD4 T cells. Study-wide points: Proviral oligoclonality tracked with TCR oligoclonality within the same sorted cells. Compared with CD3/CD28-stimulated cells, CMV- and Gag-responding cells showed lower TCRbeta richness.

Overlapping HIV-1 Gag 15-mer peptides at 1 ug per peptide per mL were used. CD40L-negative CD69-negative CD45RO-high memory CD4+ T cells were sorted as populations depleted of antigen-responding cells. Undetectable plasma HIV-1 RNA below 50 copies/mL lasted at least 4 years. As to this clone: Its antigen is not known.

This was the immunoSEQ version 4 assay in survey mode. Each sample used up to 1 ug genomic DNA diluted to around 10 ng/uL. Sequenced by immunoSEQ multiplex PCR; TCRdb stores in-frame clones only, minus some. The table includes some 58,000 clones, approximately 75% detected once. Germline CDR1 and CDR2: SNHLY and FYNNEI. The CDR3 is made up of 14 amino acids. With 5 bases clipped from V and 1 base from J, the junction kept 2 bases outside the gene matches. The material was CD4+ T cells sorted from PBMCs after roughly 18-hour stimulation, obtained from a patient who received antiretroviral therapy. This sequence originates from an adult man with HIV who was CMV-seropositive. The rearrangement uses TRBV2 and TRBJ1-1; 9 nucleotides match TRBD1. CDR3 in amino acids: CASSTQGANTEAFF. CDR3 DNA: TGTGCCAGCAGTACACAGGGGGCGAACACTGAAGCTTTCTTT.